This T cell receptor (beta chain) was profiled in a study of identifying expanded T cells in peripheral blood. This clone was seen only a few times. The length of the CDR3 is 13 residues. Trimming stripped 9 bases from V and 8 bases from J, with 19 bases between. Germline CDR1 and CDR2: SGHVS and FQNEAQ. Clones were sequenced by immunoSEQ multiplex PCR, and TCRdb holds only the in-frame ones, with some missing. In the table there are about 97,000 clones, roughly 87% of which are singletons. The chain is built from TRBV7-8 and TRBJ1-2, with D possibly being TRBD1 (6 bases). This clonotype originated in a person aged 18 to 75 in good health. Material for sequencing was blood. The CDR3 nucleotides read TGTGCCAGTCATGGATTAGGGGGGAACGGCTACACCTTC. It yields the protein CASHGLGGNGYTF. Drawing the rest from reference TRBV7-8 and TRBJ1-2, the complete variable domain is GAGVSQSPRYKVAKRGQDVALRCDPISGHVSLFWYQQALGQGPEFLTYFQNEAQLDKSGLPSDRFFAERPEGSVSTLKIQRTQQEDSAVYLCASHGLGGNGYTFGSGTRLTVV.